This T cell receptor beta chain was captured by sequencing in a study of T cells in Graves' hyperthyroidism and ophthalmopathy. Whole-study findings and limits: Most clonotypes that expanded in the thyroid above 0.001 also showed up in blood. Progression to ophthalmopathy was predicted a median of approximately seven months early.

Trimming stripped 4 bases from V and 3 bases from J, with 13 bases between. This CDR3 has 14 residues. This clonotype was recorded at least ten times. Its antigen is not known. Authors of the study amplified TCR beta CDR3 regions from RNA transcripts. A set of HTBI primers served as the primers for a first-round RT-PCR of the TCR CDR3. TCRdb re-analysed the multiplex PCR reads in MiXCR, keeping a single row per CDR3 protein. This repertoire shows about 350,000 distinct CDR3 sequences, 14% found once; its top ten account for 20% to 25%. The chain couples TRBV12-3 or TRBV12-4 to TRBJ2-7; D perhaps matches TRBD2 (6 bases). This clonotype was obtained from a woman in her thirties with Graves' hyperthyroidism. The specimen sequenced was blood. In DNA, the CDR3 is TGTGCCAGCAGTTCCGGGAGCTGGGACTACGAGCAGTACTTC. It specifies CASSSGSWDYEQYF.